The rows below give T cell receptor beta chains drawn from one sample of a study of cytomegalovirus exposure and HLA in healthy donors. The protocol was immunoSEQ multiplex PCR, while the TCRdb copy is restricted to in-frame clones and leaves out a portion. Seen here are some 200,000 clones, about 59% observed once, and the top ten hold 2.5% to 3%. The sample consisted of PBMCs. The receptor source for this set is a man aged 35-49 years in good health and CMV-seronegative. Both conserved end residues are part of each CDR3. The D gene is left open where the match is weak. Where a row states a size, it is once, few, many or the class of an expanded clone; other rows omit it.

V gene,D gene,J gene,clone size,CDR3 DNA,CDR3 protein
TRBV7-7,TRBD1,TRBJ2-7,-,TGTGCTAGCAGTTCCGGACAGGGTCGCGAGCAGTACTTC,CASSSGQGREQYF
TRBV7-2,-,TRBJ1-3,-,TGTGCCAGCAGCTTTAAGACAGGCCGAGTAACTGGAAACACCATATATTTT,CASSFKTGRVTGNTIYF
TRBV5-1,TRBD1,TRBJ1-1,-,TGCGCCAGCAGCGTTGAGGGGGCGGGTGAAGCTTTCTTT,CASSVEGAGEAFF
TRBV4-3,-,TRBJ2-7,-,TGCGCCAGCAGCCGGGAACAGGGATGGTGGGAGCAGTACTTC,CASSREQGWWEQYF
TRBV30,-,TRBJ2-2,-,TGTGCCTGGAGTGTAGCCTTCACCGGGGAGCTGTTTTTT,CAWSVAFTGELFF
TRBV7-2,-,TRBJ2-7,-,TGTGCCAGCAGCGCAAACTACCACTACGAGCAGTACTTC,CASSANYHYEQYF
TRBV29-1,-,TRBJ2-3,few,TGCAGCGTTCAGGTTTCGGGAGTAGATACGCAGTATTTT,CSVQVSGVDTQYF
TRBV5-4,TRBD2,TRBJ2-5,-,TGTGCCAGCAGCCGCGGGGGGGGCCAAGAGACCCAGTACTTC,CASSRGGGQETQYF
TRBV6-1,TRBD2,TRBJ2-1,once,TGTGCCAGCAGTGCGACTAGCGGGGACTACAATGAGCAGTTCTTC,CASSATSGDYNEQFF
TRBV6-6,TRBD2,TRBJ2-5,-,TGTGCCAGCACCCTAGCGGGCCAAGAGACCCAGTACTTC,CASTLAGQETQYF
TRBV5-1,-,TRBJ2-5,-,TGCGCCAGCAGCTTGGGACGGGAATTGCAAGAGACCCAGTACTTC,CASSLGRELQETQYF